This record looks at one T cell receptor (beta chain) sequence and its context. The entry originates in a study of Ad26.COV2.S vaccination and SARS-CoV-2 variants. Assay used: immunoSEQ multiplex PCR; TCRdb lists only in-frame clones, some missing. Found here are roughly 350,000 clones, about nine tenths of them singletons; the top ten hold more than 3%. Specified treatment: 15 to 20 received Ad26.COV2.S at low or high dose, single or two shots; about 5 received placebo; per-sample allocation not given. Samples were taken on day 63 after the first vaccine or placebo injection. An Ad26 vector expressing Wuhan-strain SARS-CoV-2 spike served as the vaccine. The sequencing used peripheral blood, collected in a trial of Ad26.COV2.S vaccine versus placebo. The sequence was collected from a person between 18 and 65 years old who received the Ad26.COV2.S COVID-19 vaccine or a placebo.

CDR3 sequence reads: CASSPAGGFSYEQYF. The CDR3 DNA sequence: TGTGCCAGCTCACCAGCGGGGGGGTTCTCCTACGAGCAGTACTTC. The chain couples TRBV18 to TRBJ2-7, with 9 positions matching TRBD2. The CDR3 spans 15 residues. V shed 2 bases and J 0 bases; nucleotides not matched to a gene: 2. Germline lookup yields CDR1 KGHSH and CDR2 LQKENI.